A selection of T cell receptor beta chains follows, all from one sample in a study of blood T cells in healthy people across ages. TCRdb processed the 5' RACE reads anew with MiXCR; each CDR3 protein has one entry. This table has roughly 1,300,000 distinct CDR3 sequences, roughly 60% appearing once. What was sequenced was blood. Receptor source: a young man in good health. Each CDR3 is given with its conserved first and last residue. D genes are given only for firm matches. Part of the rows lack a size; the others show once, few, many or a class for expanded clones.

>.|.|TRBV10-2|TRBJ2-1|12
TGCGCCAGCAGTGACACTGGAAATGAGCAGTTCTTC
CASSDTGNEQFF
>TRBD1|.|TRBV29-1|TRBJ2-1|13
TGCAGCGTAGGGACAGGGGAGGGCCATGAGCAGTTCTTC
CSVGTGEGHEQFF
>.|.|TRBV12-3/TRBV12-4|TRBJ1-2|15
TGTGCCAGCAGCCCTGAACCAGGGGCCCTCTATGGCTACACCTTC
CASSPEPGALYGYTF
>.|.|TRBV6-5|TRBJ2-1|15
TGTGCCAGCAGCCCCCGCGGACTCTCCGGCAATGAGCAGTTCTTC
CASSPRGLSGNEQFF
>TRBD1|few|TRBV5-1|TRBJ1-2|13
TGCGCCAGCAGCTTCGGACAGGGGGCGGGCTACACCTTC
CASSFGQGAGYTF
>TRBD1|.|TRBV4-1|TRBJ2-5|15
TGCGCCAGCAGCCCCGCGGGGACAGGGGTTTGGGAGCAGTACTTC
CASSPAGTGVWEQYF
>.|.|TRBV20-1|TRBJ2-1|12
TGCAGTACCCCACCGAAAACGGGAGAGCAGTTCTTC
CSTPPKTGEQFF
>.|few|TRBV29-1|TRBJ1-4|13
TGCAGCGTTGTCGGTCCCACTAATGAAAAACTGTTTTTT
CSVVGPTNEKLFF
>.|.|TRBV5-6|TRBJ2-7|15
TGTGCCAGCAGCTCTTTAGCGGACCCTTCCTACGAGCAGTACTTC
CASSSLADPSYEQYF
>.|few|TRBV25-1|TRBJ1-2|15
TGTGCCAGCAGTGAAGGGGCCGGGGGTAACTATGGCTACACCTTC
CASSEGAGGNYGYTF
>TRBD1|.|TRBV7-8|TRBJ2-4|21
TGTGCCAGCAGCTTTCTTCGGGGACAGCATTTCGGGGAAATAGCCAAAAACATTCAGTACTTC
CASSFLRGQHFGEIAKNIQYF
>TRBD1|.|TRBV5-5|TRBJ2-2|15
TGTGCCAGCAGCCCCTGGCAGGGGGTAACCGGGGAGCTGTTTTTT
CASSPWQGVTGELFF
>.|.|TRBV7-9|TRBJ1-1|12
TGTGCCCTCCGGGAGAGAGGGGCTGAAGCTTTCTTT
CALRERGAEAFF
>TRBD1|.|TRBV20-1|TRBJ2-3|16
TGCAGTGCTTACTCGGACAGGGCGTTTAGCACAGATACGCAGTATTTT
CSAYSDRAFSTDTQYF
>.|.|TRBV11-2|TRBJ2-3|15
TGTGCCAGCAGCAAGCCCCCCGGGAGCACAGATACGCAGTATTTT
CASSKPPGSTDTQYF